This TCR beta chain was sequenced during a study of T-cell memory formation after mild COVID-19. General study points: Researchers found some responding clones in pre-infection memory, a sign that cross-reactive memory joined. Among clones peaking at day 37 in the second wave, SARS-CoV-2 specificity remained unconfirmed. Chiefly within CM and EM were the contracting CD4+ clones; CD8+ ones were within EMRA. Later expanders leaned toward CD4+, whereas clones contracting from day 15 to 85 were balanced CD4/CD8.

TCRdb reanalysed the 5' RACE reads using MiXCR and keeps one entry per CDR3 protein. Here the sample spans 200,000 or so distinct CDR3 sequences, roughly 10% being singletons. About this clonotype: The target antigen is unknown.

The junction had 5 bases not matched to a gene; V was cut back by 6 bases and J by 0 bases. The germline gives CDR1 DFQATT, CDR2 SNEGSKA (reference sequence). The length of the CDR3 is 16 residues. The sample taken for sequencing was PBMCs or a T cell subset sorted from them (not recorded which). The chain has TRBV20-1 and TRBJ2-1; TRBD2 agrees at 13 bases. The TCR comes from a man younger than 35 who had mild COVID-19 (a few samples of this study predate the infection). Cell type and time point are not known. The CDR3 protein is CSAPTSGGASYNEQFF. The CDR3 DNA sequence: TGCAGTGCACCTACTAGCGGGGGGGCCTCCTACAATGAGCAGTTCTTC.